This TCR beta chain is from a study of CD8 T cells in ankylosing spondylitis (dated by TCRdb to 2015 to 2018). For the wider study: To find TCR variants linked to disease, the study profiled T cell receptor beta repertoires in ankylosing spondylitis patients and healthy donors. In total, the full study cohort was made up of 100 to 140 healthy donors and 25 to 30 ankylosing spondylitis patients. Samples of peripheral blood were taken, and for ankylosing spondylitis patients, synovial fluid was collected as well.

Taken from the germline V gene (reference sequence), the CDR1 and CDR2 loops are DFQATT and SNEGSKA. Trimming costs V 3 bases and J 3 bases, and their ends lie 11 bases apart. There are 13 amino acids in the CDR3, from cysteine to phenylalanine inclusive. Only the CDR3 DNA is retained, 39 bases long and in frame from the first base. Beyond this particular receptor, the publication reports: The disease-linked clones were reported to be significantly enriched in matched synovial fluid samples from ankylosing spondylitis patients. A TCR beta motif of eight highly homologous amino acid variants appeared characteristic of blood from ankylosing spondylitis patients. The disease-linked clones had a CD8+ phenotype and were found at relatively low frequencies in peripheral blood. Some of the motif variants had been reported before in the synovial fluid and blood of reactive arthritis patients, a finding that suggests common disease-initiation mechanisms.

To note about this clonotype: The target of this receptor is not known. No base-level quality is on record; no much larger clone is a single base apart.

The sequencer was an Illumina HiSeq 2500. Quantitative 5'-RACE with molecular barcodes was used to prepare TCR beta libraries. Per the authors' processing: A new computational method based on a probabilistic model of VDJ rearrangement was used to identify disease-linked TCR variants. Starting from the raw public reads, TCRdb applied fastp trimming at Q25, assembled clones with MiXCR and retained in-frame beta chains. Identical CDR3 proteins give one entry, which carries the most common genes and DNA. These V and J calls originate from TCRdb's pipeline instead of the authors' own analysis. This sample holds 200,000 to 250,000 distinct CDR3 sequences; 10% to 13% were observed only once. Less than 3% of the sample rests with the top ten.

Sample: blood, either unsorted or a sorted T cell fraction (not recorded which). The rearrangement joined TRBV20-1 to TRBJ1-1; a tentative D match to TRBD1 spans 6 bases. This clonotype was obtained from a male donor with ankylosing spondylitis or in good health (not recorded which). The bases are TGCAGTGCTAGTAGACAGGCCGACACTGAAGCTTTCTTT. The resulting protein is CSASRQADTEAFF.